A selection of T cell receptor beta chains follows, all from one sample in a study of siplizumab effects on memory and regulatory T cells. Profiled with immunoSEQ multiplex PCR; TCRdb holds only in-frame clones, not every one. The data show about 87,000 clones, over 80% seen once. Sequenced: CD4+ T cells sorted from blood. Receptors originate from a human donor in good health. Both conserved end residues are part of each CDR3. D genes are given only for firm matches. Rows may omit the clone size; those that give it use once, few, many or a size class.

D: .; V: TRBV29-1; J: TRBJ1-3; size: .; DNA: TGCAGCGCCGTTGGCAGAACCTCTGGAAACACCATATATTTT; CDR3: CSAVGRTSGNTIYF
D: .; V: TRBV20-1; J: TRBJ1-2; size: .; DNA: TGCAGTGCAAGGGCAGGGGATGGCTACACCTTC; CDR3: CSARAGDGYTF
D: TRBD2; V: TRBV29-1; J: TRBJ2-1; size: .; DNA: TGCAGCGTTGTAAAGGCGGGAGGACCTAAGGGGCAGTTCTTC; CDR3: CSVVKAGGPKGQFF
D: TRBD2; V: TRBV5-4; J: TRBJ2-3; size: .; DNA: TGTGCCAGCAGACCGGGACTAGCGGCAGGATACACAGATACGCAGTATTTT; CDR3: CASRPGLAAGYTDTQYF
D: TRBD2; V: TRBV10-3; J: TRBJ2-1; size: few; DNA: TGTGCCATCAGTGTCCAGCGGGAGCTCAATGAGCAGTTCTTC; CDR3: CAISVQRELNEQFF
D: TRBD1; V: TRBV18; J: TRBJ2-6; size: .; DNA: TGTGCCAGCTTATTGGACAGGGGAGGCCCTGGGGCCAACGTCCTGACTTTC; CDR3: CASLLDRGGPGANVLTF
D: .; V: TRBV4-3; J: TRBJ1-1; size: .; DNA: TGCGCCAGCAGCTCTACGGTGAACACTGAAGCTTTCTTT; CDR3: CASSSTVNTEAFF
D: .; V: TRBV5-6; J: TRBJ2-3; size: .; DNA: TGTGCCAGCAGCAGGTCCCGAGCGGCAGATACGCAGTATTTT; CDR3: CASSRSRAADTQYF
D: .; V: TRBV6-5; J: TRBJ2-7; size: .; DNA: TGTGCCAGCAGTCGCAGCGTGAAGGGTAGTGAGCAGTACTTC; CDR3: CASSRSVKGSEQYF
D: .; V: TRBV28; J: TRBJ2-2; size: .; DNA: TGTGCCAGCAGGCTCCAGGGTACCGGGGAGCTGTTTTTT; CDR3: CASRLQGTGELFF
D: .; V: TRBV5-1; J: TRBJ2-5; size: .; DNA: TGCGCCAGCAGCCCAGGAGATAGTTGGCAAGAGACCCAGTACTTC; CDR3: CASSPGDSWQETQYF
D: TRBD1; V: TRBV2; J: TRBJ2-7; size: once; DNA: TGTGCCAGCAGGTCAACCGGGACAGGGGGGAGCGAGCAGTACTTC; CDR3: CASRSTGTGGSEQYF
D: TRBD2; V: TRBV30; J: TRBJ2-1; size: .; DNA: TGTGCCGGCTCGGGACTAGGAACCCATGAGCAGTTCTTC; CDR3: CAGSGLGTHEQFF
D: .; V: TRBV7-2; J: TRBJ2-1; size: .; DNA: TGTGCCAGCAGCGTTGGGGGGCCCAATGAGCAGTTCTTC; CDR3: CASSVGGPNEQFF
D: .; V: TRBV4-1; J: TRBJ2-2; size: .; DNA: TGCGCCAGCAGGGGAGGGAACACCGGGGAGCTGTTTTTT; CDR3: CASRGGNTGELFF
D: .; V: TRBV2; J: TRBJ2-2; size: .; DNA: TGTGCCAGAAACAGGGGGGGGACCGGGGAGCTGTTTTTT; CDR3: CARNRGGTGELFF
D: .; V: TRBV11-2; J: TRBJ2-5; size: .; DNA: TGTGCCAGCAGCGTACAAGAGACCCAGTACTTC; CDR3: CASSVQETQYF
D: .; V: TRBV29-1; J: TRBJ1-2; size: .; DNA: TGCAGCGTTCCAGACAGGTGGCCTAACTATGGCTACACCTTC; CDR3: CSVPDRWPNYGYTF
D: TRBD1; V: TRBV5-1; J: TRBJ2-2; size: .; DNA: TGCGCCAGCAGCTTGGAGCGAACAGGGGGCCCTGCGAACACCGGGGAGCTGTTTTTT; CDR3: CASSLERTGGPANTGELFF
D: TRBD1; V: TRBV7-6; J: TRBJ1-3; size: .; DNA: TGTGCCAGCAGCCCGGGACAGGCAGGCTCTGGAAACACCATATATTTT; CDR3: CASSPGQAGSGNTIYF
D: .; V: TRBV5-6; J: TRBJ2-7; size: .; DNA: TGTGCCAGCAGCTTGGTGGGGGGCTACGAGCAGTACTTC; CDR3: CASSLVGGYEQYF
D: .; V: TRBV9; J: TRBJ2-7; size: .; DNA: TGTGCCAGCAGCCTCCTAGCGCACTCCTACGAGCAGTACTTC; CDR3: CASSLLAHSYEQYF
D: TRBD1; V: TRBV5-1; J: TRBJ2-7; size: once; DNA: TGCGCCAGCAGCCTAGACAGGGAAATTTACGAGCAGTACTTC; CDR3: CASSLDREIYEQYF
D: TRBD1; V: TRBV7-9; J: TRBJ1-2; size: .; DNA: TGTGCCAGCAGCTCGGGACAGGGGGCGGGGGGCTACACCTTC; CDR3: CASSSGQGAGGYTF
D: TRBD2; V: TRBV14; J: TRBJ2-1; size: .; DNA: TGTGCCAGCAGCCCGTATAGGGGAGGGGATGAGCAGTTCTTC; CDR3: CASSPYRGGDEQFF
D: .; V: TRBV4-2; J: TRBJ1-2; size: .; DNA: TGTGCCAGCAGCCAAGGAGGCAGGGAGGTGGATGGCTACACCTTC; CDR3: CASSQGGREVDGYTF
D: TRBD1; V: TRBV7-3; J: TRBJ2-7; size: .; DNA: TGTGCCAGCAGCTTAGGACCCGGGACAGGGACCTACGAGCAGTACTTC; CDR3: CASSLGPGTGTYEQYF
D: .; V: TRBV19; J: TRBJ1-5; size: .; DNA: TGTGCCAGTAGATCGACCGGGCCTGAGAGGCGGCCCCAGCATTTT; CDR3: CASRSTGPERRPQHF
D: TRBD1; V: TRBV20-1; J: TRBJ2-5; size: once; DNA: TGCAGTGCCGACAGGGAAGAGACCCAGTACTTC; CDR3: CSADREETQYF